The 21 T cell receptor beta chains below were found in one sample sequenced in a study of cytomegalovirus exposure and HLA in healthy donors. Use of 60 Vbeta and 13 Jbeta primers characterized the PCR. Method: immunoSEQ multiplex PCR; TCRdb's copy keeps in-frame clones and lacks some. The repertoire table contains under 150,000 clones. The source material was PBMCs. The source of these receptors is a woman aged 40 to 50 in good health and CMV-seronegative.

The gene calls are TRBV28 and TRBJ2-3, with D possibly TRBD1 on 5 matching bases. The V end was cut by 4 bases, the J end by 0 bases, with 14 bases between. The CDR3 covers 16 residues. CDR1 is MDHEN, CDR2 SYDVKM, per germline. The CDR3 loop reads CASSSLSGASTDTQYF. CDR3 nucleotide sequence: TGTGCCAGCAGTTCCCTTTCTGGGGCTAGCACAGATACGCAGTATTTT.

J is TRBJ1-2 and V is TRBV6-1; TRBD1 is a possible D gene (6 bases). The length of the CDR3 is 14 residues. V lost 7 bases and J 1 base, leaving 13 bases between the germline ends. CDR1 is MNHNS and CDR2 is SASEGT in the germline V gene. As DNA, the CDR3 is TGTGCCAGCACCCGGACAGTGATTAACTATGGCTACACCTTC. This codes for CASTRTVINYGYTF.

The rearrangement joins TRBV2 to TRBJ2-3; D remains ambiguous. The CDR3 has 15 residues. Germline V lookup: CDR1 SNHLY, CDR2 FYNNEI. V lost 2 bases to trimming and J lost 9 bases, with 18 bases between them. The CDR3 reads CASSETRSRLLTQYF. CDR3 coding DNA: TGTGCCAGCAGTGAAACTCGGAGCCGGTTGTTGACGCAGTATTTT.

The chain combines TRBV18 with TRBJ1-2; no clear D. The CDR3 extends over 15 amino acids. Trimming cost V 3 bases and J 2 bases, with 13 bases left between them. The germline V gene encodes CDR1 KGHSH and CDR2 LQKENI. Here the CDR3 reads CASSPTKAVNYGYTF. CDR3 in DNA: TGTGCCAGCTCACCCACTAAAGCCGTAAACTATGGCTACACCTTC.

The chain uses TRBV11-1 and TRBJ2-3, with 8 bases matching TRBD2. Trimming cost V 1 base and J 7 bases; bases outside gene matches: 7. The CDR3 consists of 15 residues. CDR1 SGHAT and CDR2 FQDESV come from the germline V gene (reference sequence). This CDR3 is CASSLVAGGWNTQYF. The CDR3 bases are TGTGCCAGCAGCTTAGTGGCGGGGGGTTGGAATACGCAGTATTTT.

The CDR3 sequence: CASSRLSGTEAFF. In nucleotides, the CDR3 is TGTGCCAGCAGTCGATTGTCGGGCACTGAAGCTTTCTTT. The J gene is TRBJ1-1, the V gene TRBV27; the D is unclear. Per germline, CDR1 MNHEY and CDR2 SMNVEV (reference sequence). V was shortened by 5 bases and J by 4 bases, with 11 bases between the two germline ends. CDR3 size: 13 residues.

The chain uses TRBV7-9 and TRBJ1-1; tentative D call: TRBD1 (6 bases). The CDR3 runs to 12 residues. V shed 4 bases and J shed 7 bases, with 10 bases lying between them. The germline gives CDR1 SEHNR, CDR2 FQNEAQ (reference sequence). The CDR3 nucleotides are TGTGCCAGCAGCTCGGACAGCTATGAAGCTTTCTTT. This gives the protein CASSSDSYEAFF.

In DNA form, the CDR3 reads TGTGCCAGCAGCTACTACCTCGGGACAAATGGCTACACCTTC. Amino acids: CASSYYLGTNGYTF. This chain joins TRBV7-2 and TRBJ1-2; D might be TRBD1 (6 bases). CDR3 length equals 14 residues. CDR1 and CDR2 (germline): SGHTA, FQGNSA. V shed 4 bases and J shed 6 bases, with 15 bases lying between them.

As to this clone: Within the sample, other DNA sequences also encode this same CDR3. The V gene is TRBV6-5, the J gene TRBJ1-1, with 9 bases fitting TRBD1. The CDR3 spans 15 residues. With 5 bases clipped from V and 0 bases from J, the junction kept 4 bases outside the gene matches. CDR1 is MNHEY, CDR2 SVGAGI, per germline. CDR3 sequence reads: CASSTTGGMNTEAFF. The CDR3, as DNA: TGTGCCAGCAGTACGACAGGGGGGATGAACACTGAAGCTTTCTTT.

This chain connects TRBV5-4 to TRBJ2-2; tentative D call: TRBD1 (6 bases). Trimming removed 4 bases at V and 7 bases at J, with 11 bases between. Germline-derived CDR1 and CDR2 are SGHNT and YYREEE (reference sequence). This CDR3 region has 13 residues. The CDR3 nucleotides read TGTGCCAGCAGCCTCAGGGGTCACGGGGAGCTGTTTTTT. Translation gives CASSLRGHGELFF.

The J gene is TRBJ2-2, the V gene TRBV29-1; D gene ambiguous. Germline V gene data show CDR1 as SQVTM and CDR2 as ANQGSEA. V was clipped by 7 bases and J by 7 bases, with 19 bases between them. The CDR3 sequence is 14 residues long. CDR3 residues: CSAQDTGDVGELFF. In DNA, the CDR3 is TGCAGCGCCCAGGATACCGGTGACGTCGGGGAGCTGTTTTTT.

This sequence joins TRBV10-3 and TRBJ2-2, with TRBD1 identical over 12 bases. Germline-derived CDR1 and CDR2 are ENHRY and SYGVKD. Trimming removed 5 bases from V and 6 bases from J; junction bases left unmatched: 13. CDR3 size: 18 residues. The CDR3 sequence: CAISRDPPGQGAAGELFF. CDR3 in DNA: TGTGCCATCAGTCGCGACCCACCGGGACAGGGGGCTGCCGGGGAGCTGTTTTTT.

The chain carries TRBV2 and TRBJ1-2, with a tentative D call TRBD1 (5 bases). Deletions cut 1 base from V and 6 bases from J, with 12 bases between. Germline V gives CDR1 SNHLY, CDR2 FYNNEI. This CDR3 has 14 amino acids. CDR3 residues: CASSEEGQTHGYTF. CDR3 DNA sequence: TGTGCCAGCAGTGAAGAGGGGCAAACGCATGGCTACACCTTC. The full variable domain, in which reference TRBV2 and TRBJ1-2 provide the parts outside the CDR3, is EPEVTQTPSHQVTQMGQEVILRCVPISNHLYFYWYRQILGQKVEFLVSFYNNEISEKSEIFDDQFSVERPDGSNFTLKIRSTKLEDSAMYFCASSEEGQTHGYTFGSGTRLTVV.

The chain combines TRBV27 with TRBJ1-2; the match to TRBD1 covers 9 bases. The trim removed 9 bases at V and 7 bases at J, leaving 12 bases unmatched. The length of the CDR3 is 14 residues. Germline V gene lookup returns CDR1 MNHEY and CDR2 SMNVEV (reference sequence). CDR3 in amino acids: CASKTGGIMSGYTF. The CDR3, as DNA: TGTGCCAGTAAGACAGGGGGTATTATGAGTGGCTACACCTTC.

CDR3 sequence reads: CASSFETWNTEAFF. The CDR3 nucleotides read TGTGCCAGCAGCTTTGAGACATGGAACACTGAAGCTTTCTTT. This rearrangement joins TRBV5-4 to TRBJ1-1; D uncertain. This CDR3 has 14 residues. Germline lookup yields CDR1 SGHNT and CDR2 YYREEE (reference sequence). Trimming stripped 2 bases from V and 1 base from J, with 9 bases between.

The V call is TRBV5-1, the J call TRBJ2-1; 10 nucleotides match TRBD2. This CDR3 is 14 amino acids long. Germline CDR1 reads SGHRS; CDR2 reads YFSETQ. Germline trimming cut 4 bases from V and 6 bases from J; bases unmatched to any gene: 4. The CDR3 loop is CASSRTSGINEQFF. In DNA form, the CDR3 reads TGCGCCAGCAGCCGGACTAGCGGAATCAATGAGCAGTTCTTC. Supplemented by reference TRBV5-1 and TRBJ2-1, the full variable domain reads KAGVTQTPRYLIKTRGQQVTLSCSPISGHRSVSWYQQTPGQGLQFLFEYFSETQRNKGNFPGRFSGRQFSNSRSEMNVSTLELGDSALYLCASSRTSGINEQFFGPGTRLTVL.

The chain has TRBV28 and TRBJ1-2, with TRBD1 matching over 10 bases. This CDR3 is 15 amino acids long. In germline, CDR1 is MDHEN, CDR2 SYDVKM. V trimming: 2 bases; J trimming: 4 bases; junction bases outside the gene matches: 4. For the CDR3, the DNA is TGTGCCAGCAGTTTAGCGGACAGGGGGACCTATGGCTACACCTTC. The encoded protein is CASSLADRGTYGYTF.

The gene calls are TRBV6-5 and TRBJ1-1, with D possibly TRBD1 on 5 matching bases. There are 14 residues in the CDR3. Germline CDR1 MNHEY, CDR2 SVGAGI. The ends were cut back, 6 bases at V and 1 base at J, with 12 bases in the middle. Here the CDR3 reads CASRKTGGNTEAFF. The CDR3 DNA follows: TGTGCCAGCAGGAAAACCGGGGGGAACACTGAAGCTTTCTTT.

V usage is TRBV6-1 and J usage is TRBJ1-5; 9 bases are a match to TRBD1. The CDR3 sequence is 19 residues long. CDR1 and CDR2 from the germline V gene are MNHNS and SASEGT. Germline trimming cut 4 bases from V and 0 bases from J; bases unmatched to any gene: 13. The CDR3 spells CASSVFVDRGVNSNQPQHF. CDR3 sequence (DNA): TGTGCCAGCAGTGTTTTCGTGGACAGGGGAGTGAATAGCAATCAGCCCCAGCATTTT.

The V gene is TRBV6-6, the J gene TRBJ2-7, with TRBD2 matching over 13 bases. Trimming took 2 bases from V and 6 from J; bases not matched to a gene: 4. The CDR3 has 15 amino acids. CDR1 is MNHNY and CDR2 is SVGAGI in the germline V gene (reference sequence). This chain's CDR3 is CASSYGLAGDREQYV. The CDR3 coding sequence is TGTGCCAGCAGTTACGGACTAGCGGGGGATCGCGAGCAGTACGTC.

The chain employs TRBV5-4 and TRBJ1-4; TRBD1 is a possible D gene (5 bases). Germline V gene sequence: CDR1 SGHNT, CDR2 YYREEE (reference sequence). The V and J ends lost 4 bases and 0 bases respectively, with 13 bases between them. The CDR3 runs to 16 residues. CDR3 protein: CASSPDRITTNEKLFF. CDR3 nucleotide sequence: TGTGCCAGCAGCCCCGACAGAATCACAACTAATGAAAAACTGTTTTTT.